One T cell receptor beta chain is described in this entry. Its antigen is as yet unknown. This CDR3 fails to terminate in the conserved phenylalanine or tryptophan, so it likely reflects a read error. Each diagnosis drew on symptoms, thyroxine, TRAb, thyroid ultrasound and orbital computed tomography findings. Amplification targeted TCR beta CDR3 regions from RNA transcripts. HTBI primers were used for first-round RT-PCR of the TCR CDR3. TCRdb used MiXCR to reprocess the multiplex PCR reads, holding one entry per CDR3 protein. This sample carries 300,000 to 400,000 distinct CDR3 sequences, about 20% of them seen once, and the ten largest clones take 45% to 50%. The data are from a study of T cells in Graves' hyperthyroidism and ophthalmopathy. Study information: The blood sample was taken at first diagnosis, before treatment began. Study results and limitations: Most thyroid clonotypes expanded above 0.001 appeared in blood too.

V dropped 2 bases and J dropped 4 bases, with 9 bases sitting between them. The CDR3 sequence is 13 residues long. The germline CDR1 and CDR2 sequences are MNHEY and SMNVEV (reference sequence). The clonotype originates from a woman aged 45-65 years with Graves' hyperthyroidism. Sequencing input: blood. This chain links TRBV27 with TRBJ2-7; no firm D call. CDR3 sequence reads: CASSLGQLYEQYL. The DNA for the CDR3 is TGTGCCAGCAGTTTAGGCCAGCTTTACGAGCAGTACCTC.